Listed here are 29 T cell receptor beta chains from one sample, sequenced in a study of blood T cell repertoires in COVID-19. TCRdb's copy holds only in-frame clones and misses some; the assay was immunoSEQ multiplex PCR. The data show about 320,000 clones, with 85% to 95% seen just once and roughly 3.9% held by the top ten. Sequencing used PBMCs or T cells enriched from blood (not recorded which). The receptor source for this set is a woman younger than 45 who had been exposed to COVID-19.

This chain connects TRBV11-2 to TRBJ2-2, with 8 bases fitting TRBD2. This CDR3 region has 14 residues. Germline loops: CDR1 SGHAT, CDR2 FQNNGV. The J segment lost 7 bases and the V segment lost 4 bases, leaving 5 bases of the junction unmatched. The DNA for the CDR3 is TGTGCCAGCAGCTCAATAGCGGGGATCGGGGAGCTGTTTTTT. Residues: CASSSIAGIGELFF.

The gene calls are TRBV12-1 and TRBJ2-4; TRBD2 is the table's D call, not checked against the DNA. TRBV12-1 is designated a pseudogene. CDR3 length equals 16 residues. In DNA, the CDR3 is TGTGCCAGCAGCTCAACAAACCCTTCGGGGTATGTCATTCAGTACTTC. Residues: CASSSTNPSGYVIQYF.

The chain has TRBV5-1 and TRBJ2-3; maybe TRBD2 (6 bases). Per germline, CDR1 SGHRS and CDR2 YFSETQ. V dropped 4 bases and J dropped 0 bases, with 18 bases sitting between them. CDR3 length: 17 amino acids. Here the CDR3 DNA reads TGCGCCAGCAGCCTCGCCTCTGGAGGGCTAAGCACAGATACGCAGTATTTT. This gives the protein CASSLASGGLSTDTQYF. Combining the CDR3 with reference TRBV5-1 and TRBJ2-3 gives the whole variable domain KAGVTQTPRYLIKTRGQQVTLSCSPISGHRSVSWYQQTPGQGLQFLFEYFSETQRNKGNFPGRFSGRQFSNSRSEMNVSTLELGDSALYLCASSLASGGLSTDTQYFGPGTRLTVL.

The chain carries TRBV2 and TRBJ2-7; 10 bases agree with TRBD2. The CDR3 runs 14 residues. Germline loops: CDR1 SNHLY, CDR2 FYNNEI. V gave up 6 bases and J gave up 3 bases; unmatched junction bases: 5. The CDR3 nucleotides read TGTGCCAGCAGGAGGGCTAGCGGGGGCTACGAGCAGTACTTC. Its translation is CASRRASGGYEQYF. The entire variable domain, with the rest obtained from reference TRBV2 and TRBJ2-7, is as follows: EPEVTQTPSHQVTQMGQEVILRCVPISNHLYFYWYRQILGQKVEFLVSFYNNEISEKSEIFDDQFSVERPDGSNFTLKIRSTKLEDSAMYFCASRRASGGYEQYFGPGTRLTVT.

The chain recombines TRBV7-2 with TRBJ1-1; tentatively, D is TRBD1 (6 bases). Trimming shortened V by 5 bases and J by 4 bases, and 11 bases separated the two germline ends. The CDR3 runs to 13 residues. From germline, CDR1 is SGHTA and CDR2 FQGNSA. Here the CDR3 reads CASSLDRSTEAFF. The CDR3 nucleotides are TGTGCCAGCAGCCTCGACAGGTCCACTGAAGCTTTCTTT.

The chain combines TRBV4-1 with TRBJ1-5, with 7 bases lining up with TRBD1. V lost 4 bases and J lost 5; bases outside the gene matches: 8. The V gene's germline CDR1 is MGHRA and CDR2 YSYEKL. CDR3 length: 15 amino acids. The DNA of the CDR3 is TGCGCCAGCAGCCTAAGGTTAGACAGGGATCAGCCCCAGCATTTT. It specifies CASSLRLDRDQPQHF.

The gene calls are TRBV6-6 and TRBJ2-2; 7 bases match TRBD1. V dropped 5 bases and J dropped 6; count of bases not matched to a gene: 15. Germline V gene data show CDR1 as MNHNY and CDR2 as SVGAGI (reference sequence). The CDR3 consists of 17 residues. This CDR3 reads CASSPPSPRQGPGELFF. The CDR3 bases are TGTGCCAGCAGTCCTCCATCCCCCCGACAGGGCCCCGGGGAGCTGTTTTTT.

The rearrangement links TRBV9 to TRBJ1-2; TRBD1 matches 8 bases. This CDR3 region has 15 residues. Germline V gene sequence: CDR1 SGDLS, CDR2 YYNGEE. Trimming cost V 1 base and J 2 bases; bases outside gene matches: 4. The CDR3 coding sequence is TGTGCCAGCAGCGTAATCGCAGGGGGCAACTATGGCTACACCTTC. It encodes CASSVIAGGNYGYTF. Complete variable domain (other parts from reference TRBV9 and TRBJ1-2): DSGVTQTPKHLITATGQRVTLRCSPRSGDLSVYWYQQSLDQGLQFLIQYYNGEERAKGNILERFSAQQFPDLHSELNLSSLELGDSALYFCASSVIAGGNYGYTFGSGTRLTVV.

The J gene is TRBJ2-7, the V gene TRBV3-1 (or the pseudogene TRBV3-2); D not resolved. Germline-derived CDR1 and CDR2 are LGHDT and YNNKEL (reference sequence). Trimming took 0 bases from V and 0 from J, leaving 12 bases between them. The CDR3 is made up of 16 amino acids. DNA for the CDR3: TGTGCCAGCAGCCAAGAACCTCGGGTTGGCTCCTACGAGCAGTACTTC. Its translation: CASSQEPRVGSYEQYF.

The chain has TRBV12-5 and TRBJ1-1; D is undetermined. CDR3 length equals 18 residues. V lost 2 bases to trimming and J lost 4 bases, with 23 bases between them. Germline lookup yields CDR1 LGHNT and CDR2 FRNRAP. CDR3 coding DNA: TGTGCTAGTGGTTTGAGGTGGTGGTTTCGCGAGGTTGGCACTGAAGCTTTCTTT. It specifies CASGLRWWFREVGTEAFF.

J is TRBJ1-2 and V is TRBV5-8; 11 bases are shared with TRBD1. With 3 bases clipped from V and 4 bases from J, the junction kept 11 bases outside the gene matches. Germline CDR1 SGHTS, CDR2 YDEGEE. This CDR3 has 17 residues. As DNA, the CDR3 is TGTGCCAGCAGCTCGATTTCCGGACAGGGGGCTCTCTATGGCTACACCTTC. Translation gives CASSSISGQGALYGYTF.

V is TRBV5-1 and J is TRBJ1-1; D not certain. Looked up from germline, CDR1 is SGHRS and CDR2 is YFSETQ. V was trimmed by 6 bases and J by 0 bases, leaving 9 bases between them. The CDR3 contains 13 residues. The DNA of the CDR3 is TGCGCCAGCATGGGCGACATGAACACTGAAGCTTTCTTT. Amino acids: CASMGDMNTEAFF.

This sequence joins TRBV18 and TRBJ1-3; 8 nucleotides agree with TRBD1. CDR1 and CDR2 (germline): KGHSH, LQKENI. The V gene end was trimmed by 1 base and the J gene end by 2 bases; junction bases not matched to a gene: 7. The CDR3 has 17 residues. Here the CDR3 reads CASSPQRTGLAGNTIYF. As DNA, the CDR3 is TGTGCCAGCTCACCACAAAGGACAGGGCTTGCTGGAAACACCATATATTTT. The full variable domain, in which reference TRBV18 and TRBJ1-3 provide the parts outside the CDR3, is NAGVMQNPRHLVRRRGQEARLRCSPMKGHSHVYWYRQLPEEGLKFMVYLQKENIIDESGMPKERFSAEFPKEGPSILRIQQVVRGDSAAYFCASSPQRTGLAGNTIYFGEGSWLTVV.

V is TRBV24-1 and J is TRBJ2-1; D might be TRBD1 (6 bases). Trimming removed 3 bases from V and 0 bases from J, with 11 bases in between. CDR3 length: 16 amino acids. CDR1 and CDR2 from the germline V gene are KGHDR and SFDVKD. This chain's CDR3 is CATSDVQGASYNEQFF. The CDR3 bases are TGTGCCACCAGTGATGTACAGGGAGCCTCCTACAATGAGCAGTTCTTC.

The chain is built from TRBV4-3 and TRBJ1-3; D is unresolved. The CDR3 runs to 15 residues. Between the trimmed V and J ends, which lost 0 bases and 0 bases, there was a span of 6 bases. CDR1 LGHNA and CDR2 YSLEER come from the germline V gene. Here the CDR3 reads CASSQDPVSGNTIYF. The CDR3 DNA is TGCGCCAGCAGCCAAGATCCGGTCTCTGGAAACACCATATATTTT.

This chain joins TRBV5-1 and TRBJ2-3, with D maybe TRBD2 (6 bases). V lost 0 bases and J 4 bases, leaving 6 bases between the germline ends. The CDR3 is made up of 13 amino acids. Germline V gene sequence: CDR1 SGHRS, CDR2 YFSETQ. CDR3 sequence (DNA): TGCGCCAGCAGCTTGGCGGGGGCAGATACGCAGTATTTT. Amino acid sequence: CASSLAGADTQYF.

A single count supports this clone. V and J are TRBV28 and TRBJ2-1; 7 bases align to TRBD2. CDR3 size: 14 residues. Germline V gives CDR1 MDHEN, CDR2 SYDVKM. V trimming: 8 bases; J trimming: 5 bases; junction bases outside the gene matches: 9. For the CDR3, the DNA is TGTGCCAGCCTCGCAACGGGACTAAACAATGAGCAGTTCTTC. Translated: CASLATGLNNEQFF. Complete variable domain (other parts from reference TRBV28 and TRBJ2-1): DVKVTQSSRYLVKRTGEKVFLECVQDMDHENMFWYRQDPGLGLRLIYFSYDVKMKEKGDIPEGYSVSREKKERFSLILESASTNQTSMYLCASLATGLNNEQFFGPGTRLTVL.

The genes are TRBV19 and TRBJ1-2; D ambiguous. From germline, CDR1 is LNHDA and CDR2 SQIVND (reference sequence). The V end was cut by 2 bases, the J end by 2 bases, with 6 bases between. The CDR3 has 13 residues. CDR3 coding DNA: TGTGCCAGTAGTATAAGCAAAAACTATGGCTACACCTTC. Translation: CASSISKNYGYTF.

This chain uses TRBV12-3 or TRBV12-4 with TRBJ2-7, with 8 bases matching TRBD1. The ends lost 5 bases at V and 6 bases at J; junction bases unmatched: 3. This CDR3 has 12 amino acids. This CDR3 reads CASSKQGVEQYF. The CDR3 nucleotides are TGTGCCAGCAGTAAACAGGGGGTCGAGCAGTACTTC.

The gene calls are TRBV6-5 and TRBJ2-3; D perhaps matches TRBD2 (6 bases). The CDR3 runs 16 residues. The V gene's germline CDR1 is MNHEY and CDR2 SVGAGI. V gave up 2 bases and J gave up 5 bases, with 17 bases separating them. CDR3 sequence reads: CASSYTRGFKGDTQYF. CDR3 in DNA: TGTGCCAGCAGTTACACGCGGGGCTTTAAAGGAGATACGCAGTATTTT.

The V call is TRBV24-1, the J call TRBJ2-1; D perhaps matches TRBD2 (6 bases). The CDR3 runs 14 residues. The V gene lost 4 bases and the J gene lost 6 bases, with 12 bases spanning the gap. Germline CDR1 is KGHDR and CDR2 is SFDVKD. The CDR3 is CATSDGGARNEQFF. DNA for the CDR3: TGTGCCACCAGTGACGGGGGAGCGCGCAATGAGCAGTTCTTC.

The V and J genes are TRBV6-2 or TRBV6-3 and TRBJ1-1; 8 bases match TRBD1. Germline V CDR1 and CDR2: MNHEY, SVGEGT. Trimming at V came to 0 bases and at J to 1 base, leaving 10 bases not matched to a gene. The CDR3 loop spans 18 amino acids. The CDR3 DNA reads as TGTGCCAGCAGTTACTCGACCAGGGGGCGAACGTGGAACACTGAAGCTTTCTTT. It encodes CASSYSTRGRTWNTEAFF.

The gene calls are TRBV12-3 or TRBV12-4 and TRBJ1-2; the D is unclear. The CDR3 has 13 residues. V lost 2 bases and J 4 bases, leaving 8 bases between the germline ends. The DNA for the CDR3 is TGTGCCAGCAGTTTAAGGCGGGCCTATGGCTACACCTTC. It codes for CASSLRRAYGYTF.

The chain carries TRBV7-2 and TRBJ2-3, with 11 nucleotides matching TRBD2. CDR3 length: 15 residues. Germline trimming cut 3 bases from V and 3 bases from J; bases unmatched to any gene: 2. Germline loops: CDR1 SGHTA, CDR2 FQGNSA. The DNA for the CDR3 is TGTGCCAGCAGCTTTCCTAGCGGGGGGACAGATACGCAGTATTTT. Amino acid sequence: CASSFPSGGTDTQYF.

This chain links TRBV5-1 with TRBJ1-1, with D hard to call. There are 15 residues in the CDR3. Germline V lookup: CDR1 SGHRS, CDR2 YFSETQ. V was clipped by 5 bases and J by 7 bases, with 21 bases between them. DNA for the CDR3: TGCGCCAGCAGTCGAAAGCCGGAGTCGTTCATTGAAGCTTTCTTT. Translation gives CASSRKPESFIEAFF.

The V gene is TRBV14, the J gene TRBJ2-5, with a weak D call TRBD2 (6 bases). The CDR3 runs 13 residues. Per germline, CDR1 SGHDN and CDR2 FVKESK. Trimming left V 4 bases short and J 9 bases short, with 15 bases between. CDR3 in amino acids: CASSLMGGEAQYF. Here the CDR3 DNA reads TGTGCCAGCAGCCTAATGGGCGGGGAAGCCCAGTACTTC.

The chain recombines TRBV5-1 with TRBJ2-5; a weak D match, TRBD2 (6 bases). Germline CDR1 SGHRS, CDR2 YFSETQ. This CDR3 region has 15 residues. V was clipped by 5 bases and J by 2 bases, with 16 bases between them. The CDR3 sequence is CASRRGTGDQETQYF. CDR3 nucleotide sequence: TGCGCCAGCAGGCGGGGAACGGGGGATCAAGAGACCCAGTACTTC.

V usage is TRBV7-9 and J usage is TRBJ1-1; 9 positions match TRBD1. Germline CDR1 and CDR2: SEHNR and FQNEAQ (reference sequence). The CDR3 is 15 residues long. The trim removed 5 bases at V and 3 bases at J, leaving 7 bases unmatched. CDR3 nucleotide sequence: TGTGCCAGCAGCGCCACAGGGGGCGCGGACACTGAAGCTTTCTTT. Its translation is CASSATGGADTEAFF.

The gene calls are TRBV5-1 and TRBJ2-7; 11 nucleotides line up with TRBD2. From germline, CDR1 is SGHRS and CDR2 YFSETQ. The CDR3 is 14 amino acids. The V segment lost 1 base and the J segment 4 bases; nucleotides outside the gene matches: 1. The CDR3 loop reads CASSLTSGGYEQYF. CDR3 DNA: TGCGCCAGCAGCTTGACTAGCGGGGGTTACGAGCAGTACTTC.